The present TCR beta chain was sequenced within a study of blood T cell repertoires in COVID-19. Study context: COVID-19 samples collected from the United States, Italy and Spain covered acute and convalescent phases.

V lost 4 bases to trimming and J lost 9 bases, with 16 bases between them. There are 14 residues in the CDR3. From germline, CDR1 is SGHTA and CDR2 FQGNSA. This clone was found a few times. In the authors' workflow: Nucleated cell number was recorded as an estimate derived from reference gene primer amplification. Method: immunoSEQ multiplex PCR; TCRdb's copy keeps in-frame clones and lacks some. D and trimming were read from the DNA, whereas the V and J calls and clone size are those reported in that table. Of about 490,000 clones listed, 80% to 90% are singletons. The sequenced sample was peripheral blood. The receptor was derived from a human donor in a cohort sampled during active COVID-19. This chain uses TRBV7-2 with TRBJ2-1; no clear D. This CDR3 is CASSSLLERSEQFF. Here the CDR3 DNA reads TGTGCCAGCAGCTCGCTGTTGGAGCGAAGTGAGCAGTTCTTC.